This record looks at one T cell receptor beta chain sequence and its context. The antigen is undetermined. This sample was taken from a study of T cell responses to AZD1222 COVID-19 vaccine. Findings and limits, study-wide: In all cases, repertoires were sampled only after the peak T cell response. Baseline seropositivity characterized only a handful of AZD1222 recipients.

The CDR3 sequence is 13 residues long. Germline CDR1 is SGHAT and CDR2 is FQNNGV. Trimming cost V 6 bases and J 6 bases, with 15 bases left between them. TCRdb keeps only in-frame clones here, not all; method: immunoSEQ multiplex PCR. The data contain tens of thousands of clones, roughly 87% of them singletons. The V and J genes are TRBV11-2 and TRBJ2-7; D might be TRBD2 (5 bases). The receptor was isolated from an adult who received the AZD1222 COVID-19 vaccine. This specimen was peripheral blood, taken 28 days after the second AZD1222 dose. The CDR3 region has the DNA TGTGCCAGCAGTTCGCAGCGGCCAGGCGAGCAGTACTTC. Amino acid sequence: CASSSQRPGEQYF.